This TCR beta chain was found in a study of blood T cell repertoires in COVID-19 (dated by TCRdb to 2020 to 2022). Notes on the research overall: The collaborator samples originated in the United States, Italy and Spain and spanned the acute and convalescent phases of COVID-19. Deeply sampled blood TCRbeta repertoires from subjects exposed to, actively infected with, or recovered from COVID-19 were included in the dataset. Where HLA class I and class II types were available, the types were taken from metadata supplied by the sample provider, not from assay-based typing. The samples were drawn from two sources: the first 160 participants of the ongoing ImmuneRACE study, and 950 to 1,500 subjects contributed by 6 global collaborators. The repertoires were released in a freely available public database intended as a resource for research on the immune response to SARS-CoV-2. The sample metadata nearly always contained a de-identified subject ID, COVID-19 status, age in years and sex. The prospective study material was composed of cDNA or gDNA derived from T cells, B-cell-depleted T cells, or PBMCs. Study-wide findings and limitations: The amount of clinical and demographic metadata varied by source and participant and was provided uncurated.

The CDR3 covers 15 residues, taking in both the cysteine and the phenylalanine. The kept DNA is CDR3 alone, 45 bases in frame from the first base. V is trimmed back by 4 bases and J by 2 bases, and the junction contains 7 bases that no gene match accounts for. The germline V gene gives CDR1 as SGHDN and CDR2 as FVKESK. Concerning this clone: It lacks a known antigen. No much larger clonotype is one base removed from it; base qualities were not supplied.

TCRbeta CDR3 regions were amplified from genomic DNA using the immunoSEQ Assay, a bias-controlled multiplex PCR. As for the original processing: The number of nucleated cells in each sample was estimated from the amplification of reference gene primers within the assay. To quantify the absolute abundance of each unique TCRbeta CDR3 rearrangement, sequence reads were collapsed and filtered. For each sample, productive Simpson clonality was calculated as the square root of Simpson's diversity index over productive rearrangements. TCRdb mirrors the immuneACCESS table, restricted to in-frame sequences. Some clones are absent from its copies; in checked studies, under half trace to an unresolved V gene, and the reason for the others is unknown. V and J calls and clone size are given by that table; D and trimming were obtained from the DNA. For this sample the table gives fewer than 300,000 clones, of which 80% to 95% were detected only once. The ten largest clones add up to 2.2% of the sample.

In Seattle, one collaborating source enrolled patients while the infection was active and tracked those patients longitudinally over the course of disease. The collaborating institutions used their own protocols to collect whole blood in K2EDTA tubes. For TCRbeta analysis, collaborators shipped samples as frozen whole blood, isolated PBMCs, or DNA extracted from either of those sample types. This receptor was identified in a woman aged 25 to 39 with COVID-19, enrolled during active disease. The receptor chain draws on TRBV14 and TRBJ2-5, with 7 middle bases fitting TRBD1. The sequencing sample was made of peripheral blood. In nucleotide form, the sequence is TGTGCCAGCAGCCGCCCGACAGGGTATCAAGAGACCCAGTACTTC. Protein translation: CASSRPTGYQETQYF.